Shown below are 22 T cell receptor beta chains from a single sample sequenced in a study of T cell changes during pregnancy in multiple sclerosis. The method was immunoSEQ multiplex PCR; TCRdb's version includes in-frame clones alone and lacks a portion of them. This sample has about 20,000 clones; roughly 87% occur once, and the top ten carry roughly 8.1%. The sample here was CD8+ T cells from peripheral blood mononuclear cells, taken in the second trimester of pregnancy. All receptors come from a female donor in good health, enrolled as a control in a pregnancy study.

V gene TRBV7-6 combines with J gene TRBJ2-2; a weak D match, TRBD2 (6 bases). From germline, CDR1 is SGHVS and CDR2 FNYEAQ. Between the trimmed V and J ends, which lost 6 bases and 0 bases, there was a span of 14 bases. The CDR3 has 16 residues. The CDR3 bases are TGTGCCAGCAGACGCCTTAGCGGCGCGAACACCGGGGAGCTGTTTTTT. Protein: CASRRLSGANTGELFF.

This chain connects TRBV6-4 to TRBJ2-3, with 7 bases aligning to TRBD1. This CDR3 has 13 residues. Trimming removed 6 bases from V and 3 bases from J; junction bases left unmatched: 3. Germline V gene lookup returns CDR1 MRHNA and CDR2 SNTAGT. CDR3 loop: CASSGTVTDTQYF. CDR3 in DNA: TGTGCCAGCAGCGGGACAGTGACAGATACGCAGTATTTT.

The genes are TRBV7-9 and TRBJ1-5; possible D gene TRBD1, 6 bases. The CDR3 has 15 amino acids. CDR1 SEHNR and CDR2 FQNEAQ come from the germline V gene (reference sequence). With 4 bases removed from V and 7 bases from J, the gap between germline ends came to 17 bases. The CDR3 reads CASSSQAGAGQPQHF. DNA for the CDR3: TGTGCCAGCAGCTCTCAGGCAGGGGCAGGGCAGCCCCAGCATTTT.

This clone was seen a few times. The chain carries TRBV5-5 and TRBJ2-7; 11 nucleotides align to TRBD1. V lost 4 bases and J lost 7; bases outside the gene matches: 10. In germline, CDR1 is SGHKS, CDR2 YYEKEE (reference sequence). The CDR3 is made up of 15 amino acids. The chain's CDR3 is CASSLRTGGAWEQYF. CDR3 DNA sequence: TGTGCCAGCAGCCTCCGGACAGGGGGCGCGTGGGAGCAGTACTTC.

This clone was detected only once. The chain combines TRBV6-5 with TRBJ2-5; D gene unclear. Germline CDR1 and CDR2: MNHEY and SVGAGI. There are 13 residues in the CDR3. The V end was cut by 0 bases, the J end by 1 base, with 3 bases between. The CDR3 here is CASSYSVQETQYF. The CDR3 region has the DNA TGTGCCAGCAGTTACTCCGTCCAAGAGACCCAGTACTTC.

V and J are TRBV7-9 and TRBJ2-5; 10 nucleotides line up with TRBD2. Per germline, CDR1 SEHNR and CDR2 FQNEAQ (reference sequence). The CDR3 has 14 amino acids. V gave up 6 bases and J gave up 2 bases; unmatched junction bases: 3. The CDR3 sequence: CASRELAGQETQYF. CDR3 bases: TGTGCCAGCAGGGAACTAGCGGGACAAGAGACCCAGTACTTC.

The chain has TRBV6-1 and TRBJ2-1, with 7 bases fitting TRBD2. Per germline, CDR1 MNHNS and CDR2 SASEGT. The CDR3 covers 17 residues. Trimming cost V 1 base and J 2 bases; bases outside gene matches: 8. In DNA, the CDR3 is TGTGCCAGCAGTGAAGTGGGGGGGGTAAGGACCTACAATGAGCAGTTCTTC. As protein: CASSEVGGVRTYNEQFF.

This rearrangement joins TRBV4-2 to TRBJ2-3, with D unclear. CDR1 is LGHNA and CDR2 is YNFKEQ in the germline V gene. The CDR3 is 13 residues long. The V end was cut by 8 bases, the J end by 0 bases, with 9 bases between. CDR3 bases: TGTGCCAGCTCACTGTATAGCACAGATACGCAGTATTTT. Its translation is CASSLYSTDTQYF.

The chain links TRBV15 to TRBJ2-7; D call uncertain. The CDR3 loop spans 14 amino acids. Germline values: CDR1 LNHNV, CDR2 YYDKDF (reference sequence). The V end lost 5 bases, the J end lost 0 bases, and 11 bases lay between the germline ends. The CDR3 DNA follows: TGTGCCACCAGCTTCAGAAGTACCTCCTACGAGCAGTACTTC. Translating it yields CATSFRSTSYEQYF.

The chain carries TRBV14 and TRBJ2-1; D possibly corresponds to TRBD1 (5 bases). The V gene lost 0 bases and the J gene lost 2 bases, with 20 bases spanning the gap. CDR1 and CDR2 (germline): SGHDN, FVKESK. There are 19 residues in the CDR3. CDR3 protein: CASSQELTPEDNTYNEQFF. DNA of the CDR3: TGTGCCAGCAGCCAAGAGCTGACCCCCGAGGACAACACCTACAATGAGCAGTTCTTC.

DNA for the CDR3: TGCAGCGTTGAACATGGTAGAGTTTACTATGGCTACACCTTC. Its translation: CSVEHGRVYYGYTF. V usage is TRBV29-1 and J usage is TRBJ1-2; D uncertain. Germline V lookup: CDR1 SQVTM, CDR2 ANQGSEA. V gave up 2 bases and J gave up 3 bases, with 13 bases separating them. This CDR3 comprises 14 residues. The complete variable domain, with remaining parts taken from reference TRBV29-1 and TRBJ1-2, reads SAVISQKPSRDICQRGTSLTIQCQVDSQVTMMFWYRQQPGQSLTLIATANQGSEATYESGFVIDKFPISRPNLTFSTLTVSNMSPEDSSIYLCSVEHGRVYYGYTFGSGTRLTVV.

The rearrangement uses TRBV4-1 and TRBJ2-6; D gene unclear. V shed 1 base and J shed 2 bases, with 6 bases lying between them. CDR1 and CDR2 from the germline V gene are MGHRA and YSYEKL. The CDR3 is 15 amino acids. The CDR3 nucleotides are TGCGCCAGCAGCCAAGGCCCGGCTGGGGCCAACGTCCTGACTTTC. Protein: CASSQGPAGANVLTF.

The genes are TRBV27 and TRBJ1-1; 7 bases agree with TRBD1. V lost 0 bases and J lost 2; bases outside the gene matches: 3. The CDR3 totals 15 residues. Germline-derived CDR1 and CDR2 are MNHEY and SMNVEV (reference sequence). CDR3 sequence: CASSLSAGGNTEAFF. As DNA, the CDR3 is TGTGCCAGCAGTTTATCGGCAGGGGGAAACACTGAAGCTTTCTTT.

The V and J genes are TRBV19 and TRBJ1-1, with no clear D. Germline V lookup: CDR1 LNHDA, CDR2 SQIVND (reference sequence). With 3 bases removed from V and 7 bases from J, the gap between germline ends came to 12 bases. CDR3 length: 13 residues. The CDR3: CASSIGGSSEAFF. The CDR3 nucleotides are TGTGCCAGTAGTATTGGCGGTTCGAGTGAAGCTTTCTTT.

The rearrangement joins TRBV9 to TRBJ2-1, with D possibly matching TRBD2 (9 bases). The CDR3 loop spans 15 amino acids. V was clipped by 4 bases and J by 8 bases, with 19 bases between them. Germline V CDR1 and CDR2: SGDLS, YYNGEE. As DNA, the CDR3 is TGTGCCAGCAGCATTAGCGGGAGACAGGGGTATGAGCAGTTCTTC. It specifies CASSISGRQGYEQFF.

This chain uses TRBV5-1 with TRBJ2-5; 10 bases map to TRBD2. CDR3 length equals 17 residues. V was pared by 3 bases and J by 5 bases, with 13 bases of the junction left unmatched. Germline CDR1 is SGHRS and CDR2 is YFSETQ. The CDR3 DNA reads TGCGCCAGCAGCTCTGGGACTAGCGTGGGTCTGGCGGAGACCCAGTACTTC. Translated, it gives CASSSGTSVGLAETQYF.

This rearrangement joins TRBV27 to TRBJ2-7, with 8 bases identical to TRBD2. Looked up from germline, CDR1 is MNHEY and CDR2 is SMNVEV (reference sequence). Germline trimming cut 3 bases from V and 2 bases from J; bases unmatched to any gene: 6. The CDR3 is 15 amino acids. This CDR3 is CASSLGTSGTYEQYF. As DNA, the CDR3 is TGTGCCAGCAGTTTGGGAACTAGCGGAACCTACGAGCAGTACTTC.

The V call is TRBV4-2, the J call TRBJ2-7, with D perhaps TRBD2 (7 bases). The V end lost 6 bases, the J end lost 5 bases, and 20 bases lay between the germline ends. CDR3 length: 15 amino acids. CDR1 is LGHNA and CDR2 is YNFKEQ in the germline V gene. The CDR3 nucleotides are TGTGCCAGCAGGCAGGAGGGGGGGGGACGGGACGAGCAGTACTTC. Translated, it gives CASRQEGGGRDEQYF.

This sequence joins TRBV10-2 and TRBJ2-3; TRBD2 is a possible D gene (6 bases). CDR3 length: 13 amino acids. The germline V and J ends were trimmed by 3 bases and 4 bases, with 8 bases remaining between them. The germline gives CDR1 WSHSY, CDR2 SAAADI. Written as DNA, the CDR3 is TGCGCCAGCAGTGATGGGGACTCAGATACGCAGTATTTT. It codes for CASSDGDSDTQYF.

This clone appeared a single time. The rearrangement joins TRBV5-6 to TRBJ2-7; TRBD1 agrees at 9 bases. Germline V gives CDR1 SGHDT, CDR2 YYEEEE. The V and J ends lost 2 bases and 7 bases, in that order; junction bases with no gene match: 10. The CDR3 runs to 15 residues. CDR3 coding DNA: TGTGCCAGCAGCTTTGGGACAGGGTTACGCTCGGAGCAGTACTTC. This encodes CASSFGTGLRSEQYF.

The genes are TRBV6-5 and TRBJ2-7; a weak D match, TRBD2 (6 bases). The CDR3 has 15 residues. The ends were cut back, 2 bases at V and 0 bases at J, with 11 bases in the middle. The germline V gene encodes CDR1 MNHEY and CDR2 SVGAGI. The CDR3 region is CASSYDSGASYEQYF. CDR3 DNA: TGTGCCAGCAGTTACGATAGCGGAGCCTCCTACGAGCAGTACTTC.

The V and J genes are TRBV27 and TRBJ1-1; D is unclear. CDR1 is MNHEY, CDR2 SMNVEV, per germline (reference sequence). The V end lost 2 bases, the J end lost 3 bases, and 10 bases lay between the germline ends. The CDR3 has 14 residues. CDR3 nucleotides: TGTGCCAGCAGTTTAAGTGGGCGCGACACTGAAGCTTTCTTT. It codes for CASSLSGRDTEAFF.